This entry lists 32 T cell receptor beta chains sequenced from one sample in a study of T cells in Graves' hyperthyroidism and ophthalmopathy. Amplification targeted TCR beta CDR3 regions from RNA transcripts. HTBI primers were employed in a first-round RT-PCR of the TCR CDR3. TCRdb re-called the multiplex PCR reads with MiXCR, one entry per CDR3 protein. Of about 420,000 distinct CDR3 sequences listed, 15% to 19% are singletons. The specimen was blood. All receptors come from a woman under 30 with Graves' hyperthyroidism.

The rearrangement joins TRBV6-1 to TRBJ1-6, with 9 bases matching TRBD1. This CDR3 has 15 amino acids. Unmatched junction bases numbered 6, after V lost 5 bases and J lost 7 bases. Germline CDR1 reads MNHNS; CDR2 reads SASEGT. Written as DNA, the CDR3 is TGTGCCAGCAGTATCCGACAGGGGGGAAATTCACCCCTCCACTTT. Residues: CASSIRQGGNSPLHF.

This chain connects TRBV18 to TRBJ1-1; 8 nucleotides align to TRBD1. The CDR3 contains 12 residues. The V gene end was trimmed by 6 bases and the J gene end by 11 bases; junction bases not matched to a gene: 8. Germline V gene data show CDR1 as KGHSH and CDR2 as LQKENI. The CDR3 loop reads CASSTRQGHAFF. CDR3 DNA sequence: TGTGCCAGCTCCACAAGACAGGGGCACGCTTTCTTT. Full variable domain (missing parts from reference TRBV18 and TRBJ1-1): NAGVMQNPRHLVRRRGQEARLRCSPMKGHSHVYWYRQLPEEGLKFMVYLQKENIIDESGMPKERFSAEFPKEGPSILRIQQVVRGDSAAYFCASSTRQGHAFFGQGTRLTVV.

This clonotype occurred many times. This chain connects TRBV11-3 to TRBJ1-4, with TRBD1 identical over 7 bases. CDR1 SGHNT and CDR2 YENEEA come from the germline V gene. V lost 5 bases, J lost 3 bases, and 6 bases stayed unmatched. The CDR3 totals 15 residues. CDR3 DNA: TGTGCCAGCAGCGCCCTCGGGACAGCTAATGAAAAACTGTTTTTT. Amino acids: CASSALGTANEKLFF.

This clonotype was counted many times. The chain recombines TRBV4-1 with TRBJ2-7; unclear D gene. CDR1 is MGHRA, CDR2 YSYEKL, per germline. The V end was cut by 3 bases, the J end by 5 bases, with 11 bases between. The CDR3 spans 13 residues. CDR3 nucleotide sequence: TGCGCCAGCAGCCATTTGGGGATCCACGAGCAGTACTTC. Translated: CASSHLGIHEQYF.

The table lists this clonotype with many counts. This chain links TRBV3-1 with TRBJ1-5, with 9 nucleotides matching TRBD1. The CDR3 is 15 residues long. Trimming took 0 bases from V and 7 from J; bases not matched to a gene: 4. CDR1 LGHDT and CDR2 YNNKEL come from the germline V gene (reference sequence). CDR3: CASSQDVTGGQPQHF. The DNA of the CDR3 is TGTGCCAGCAGCCAAGACGTGACAGGGGGACAGCCCCAGCATTTT.

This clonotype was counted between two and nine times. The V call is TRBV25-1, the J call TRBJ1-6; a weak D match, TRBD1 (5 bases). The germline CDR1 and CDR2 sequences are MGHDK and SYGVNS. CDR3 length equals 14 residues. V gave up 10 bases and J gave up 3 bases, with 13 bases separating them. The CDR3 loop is CATMGPNYNSPLHF. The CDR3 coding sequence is TGTGCCACCATGGGACCGAACTATAATTCACCCCTCCACTTT.

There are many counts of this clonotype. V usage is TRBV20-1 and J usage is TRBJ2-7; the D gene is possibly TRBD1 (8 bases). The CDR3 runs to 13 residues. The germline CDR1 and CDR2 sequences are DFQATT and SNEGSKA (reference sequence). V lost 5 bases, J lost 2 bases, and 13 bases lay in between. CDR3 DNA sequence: TGCAGTGCTGGGGGGGACAGGACCTACGAGCAGTACTTC. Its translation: CSAGGDRTYEQYF.

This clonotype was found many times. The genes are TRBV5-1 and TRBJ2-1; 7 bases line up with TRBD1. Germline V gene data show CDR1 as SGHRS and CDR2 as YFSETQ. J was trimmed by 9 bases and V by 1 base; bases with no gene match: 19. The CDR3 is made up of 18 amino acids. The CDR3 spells CASSLRRMTGFEGSEQFF. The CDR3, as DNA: TGCGCCAGCAGCTTGAGGCGGATGACAGGGTTTGAGGGGAGTGAGCAGTTCTTC. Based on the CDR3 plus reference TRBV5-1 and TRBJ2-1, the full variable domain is KAGVTQTPRYLIKTRGQQVTLSCSPISGHRSVSWYQQTPGQGLQFLFEYFSETQRNKGNFPGRFSGRQFSNSRSEMNVSTLELGDSALYLCASSLRRMTGFEGSEQFFGPGTRLTVL.

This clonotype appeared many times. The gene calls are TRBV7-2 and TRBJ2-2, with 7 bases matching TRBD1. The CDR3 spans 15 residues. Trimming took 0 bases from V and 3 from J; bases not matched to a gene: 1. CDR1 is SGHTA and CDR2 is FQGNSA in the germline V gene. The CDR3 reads CASSLAQGYTGELFF. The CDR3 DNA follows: TGTGCCAGCAGCTTAGCACAGGGGTACACCGGGGAGCTGTTTTTT.

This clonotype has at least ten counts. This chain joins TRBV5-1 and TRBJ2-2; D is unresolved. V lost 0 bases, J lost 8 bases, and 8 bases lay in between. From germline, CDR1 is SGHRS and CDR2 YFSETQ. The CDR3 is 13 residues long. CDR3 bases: TGCGCCAGCAGCTTGGAGTCTTCGGGGGAGCTGTTTTTT. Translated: CASSLESSGELFF.

The CDR3 nucleotides are TGTGCCAGCAGCTTAGGGGCTAGCGGTTACCTCTACGAGCAGTACTTC. It translates to CASSLGASGYLYEQYF. The chain couples TRBV7-3 to TRBJ2-7; 7 bases match TRBD2. In germline, CDR1 is SGHTA, CDR2 FQGTGA. This CDR3 is built from 16 residues. V dropped 2 bases and J dropped 3; count of bases not matched to a gene: 10.

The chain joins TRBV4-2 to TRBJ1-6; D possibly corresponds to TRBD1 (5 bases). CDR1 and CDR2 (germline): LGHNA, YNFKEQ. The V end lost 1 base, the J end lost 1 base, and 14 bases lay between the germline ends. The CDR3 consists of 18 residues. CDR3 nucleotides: TGTGCCAGCAGCCAAGTCCCGGGACTCAAGTCCTATAATTCACCCCTCCACTTT. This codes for CASSQVPGLKSYNSPLHF.

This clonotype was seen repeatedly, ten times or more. CDR3 protein: CASSPPASETQYF. As DNA, the CDR3 is TGTGCCAGCTCACCTCCTGCGAGCGAGACCCAGTACTTC. The chain couples TRBV18 to TRBJ2-5; D is ambiguous. Per the germline V gene, CDR1 is KGHSH and CDR2 is LQKENI. V lost 3 bases and J 5 bases, leaving 10 bases between the germline ends. This CDR3 spans 13 amino acids.

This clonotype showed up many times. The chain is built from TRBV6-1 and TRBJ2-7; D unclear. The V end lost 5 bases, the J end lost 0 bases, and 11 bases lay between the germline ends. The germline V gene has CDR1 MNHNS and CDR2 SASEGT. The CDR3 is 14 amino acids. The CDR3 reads CASSPLDGSYEQYF. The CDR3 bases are TGTGCCAGCAGTCCCCTGGACGGCTCCTACGAGCAGTACTTC.

The CDR3: CASSPIGSGGETTEAFF. The DNA of the CDR3 is TGTGCCAGTAGCCCTATTGGATCGGGGGGCGAAACCACTGAAGCTTTCTTT. The gene calls are TRBV19 and TRBJ1-1; weak D call: TRBD1 (6 bases). The CDR3 is 17 amino acids. With 6 bases removed from V and 4 bases from J, the gap between germline ends came to 24 bases. CDR1 is LNHDA and CDR2 is SQIVND in the germline V gene (reference sequence). The full variable domain, with the rest looked up from reference TRBV19 and TRBJ1-1, is DGGITQSPKYLFRKEGQNVTLSCEQNLNHDAMYWYRQDPGQGLRLIYYSQIVNDFQKGDIAEGYSVSREKKESFPLTVTSAQKNPTAFYLCASSPIGSGGETTEAFFGQGTRLTVV.

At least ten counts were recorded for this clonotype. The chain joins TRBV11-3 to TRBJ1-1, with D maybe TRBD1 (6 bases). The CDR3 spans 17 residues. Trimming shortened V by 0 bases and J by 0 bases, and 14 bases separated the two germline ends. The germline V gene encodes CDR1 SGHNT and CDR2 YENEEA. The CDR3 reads CASSLEGAAKMNTEAFF. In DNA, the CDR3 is TGTGCCAGCAGCTTAGAGGGGGCGGCTAAGATGAACACTGAAGCTTTCTTT.

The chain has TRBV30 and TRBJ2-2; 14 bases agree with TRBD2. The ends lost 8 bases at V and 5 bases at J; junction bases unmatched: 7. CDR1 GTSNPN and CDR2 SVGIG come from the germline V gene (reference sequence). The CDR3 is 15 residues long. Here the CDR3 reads CAAPGLAGETGELFF. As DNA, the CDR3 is TGTGCCGCCCCGGGACTAGCGGGGGAAACCGGGGAGCTGTTTTTT.

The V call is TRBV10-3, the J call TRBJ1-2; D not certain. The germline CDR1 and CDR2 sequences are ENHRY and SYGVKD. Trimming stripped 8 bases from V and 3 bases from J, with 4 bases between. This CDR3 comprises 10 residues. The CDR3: CAIGDYGYTF. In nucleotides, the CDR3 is TGTGCCATCGGCGACTATGGCTACACCTTC.

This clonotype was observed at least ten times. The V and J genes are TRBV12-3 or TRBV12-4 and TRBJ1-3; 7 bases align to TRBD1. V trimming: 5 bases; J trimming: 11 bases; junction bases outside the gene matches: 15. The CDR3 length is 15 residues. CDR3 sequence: CASSPRQGQAGPIYF. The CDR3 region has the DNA TGTGCCAGCAGTCCTCGGCAAGGACAGGCAGGTCCCATATATTTT.

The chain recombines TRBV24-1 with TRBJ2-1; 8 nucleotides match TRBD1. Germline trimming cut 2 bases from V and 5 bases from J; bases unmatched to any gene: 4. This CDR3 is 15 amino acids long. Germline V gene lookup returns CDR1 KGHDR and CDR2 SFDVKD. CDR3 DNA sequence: TGTGCCACCAGTGATTCCGGGACAGGAGACAATGAGCAGTTCTTC. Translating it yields CATSDSGTGDNEQFF.

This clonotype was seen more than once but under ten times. CDR3 in amino acids: CASSEGLQGQQYF. The CDR3 DNA sequence: TGCGCCAGCAGCGAAGGATTACAGGGTCAGCAGTACTTC. V usage is TRBV5-1 and J usage is TRBJ2-7; perhaps TRBD1 as D (6 bases). This CDR3 spans 13 amino acids. Germline-derived CDR1 and CDR2 are SGHRS and YFSETQ. The V end lost 4 bases, the J end lost 8 bases, and 16 bases lay between the germline ends.

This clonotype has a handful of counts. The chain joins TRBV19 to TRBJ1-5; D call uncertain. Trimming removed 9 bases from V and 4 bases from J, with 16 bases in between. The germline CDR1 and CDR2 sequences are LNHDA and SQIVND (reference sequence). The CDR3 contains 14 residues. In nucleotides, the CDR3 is TGTGCCAGCCGTTCAACGGCAGAGAATCAGCCCCAGCATTTT. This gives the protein CASRSTAENQPQHF. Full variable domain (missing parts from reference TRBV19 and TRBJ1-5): DGGITQSPKYLFRKEGQNVTLSCEQNLNHDAMYWYRQDPGQGLRLIYYSQIVNDFQKGDIAEGYSVSREKKESFPLTVTSAQKNPTAFYLCASRSTAENQPQHFGDGTRLSIL.

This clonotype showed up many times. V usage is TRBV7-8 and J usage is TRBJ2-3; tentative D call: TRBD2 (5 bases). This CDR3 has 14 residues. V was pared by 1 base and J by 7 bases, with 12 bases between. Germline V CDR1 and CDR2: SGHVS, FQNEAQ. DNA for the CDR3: TGTGCCAGCAGCTTAGTGGCTAGCCAAAATACGCAGTATTTT. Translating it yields CASSLVASQNTQYF. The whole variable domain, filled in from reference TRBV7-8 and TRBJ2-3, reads GAGVSQSPRYKVAKRGQDVALRCDPISGHVSLFWYQQALGQGPEFLTYFQNEAQLDKSGLPSDRFFAERPEGSVSTLKIQRTQQEDSAVYLCASSLVASQNTQYFGPGTRLTVL.

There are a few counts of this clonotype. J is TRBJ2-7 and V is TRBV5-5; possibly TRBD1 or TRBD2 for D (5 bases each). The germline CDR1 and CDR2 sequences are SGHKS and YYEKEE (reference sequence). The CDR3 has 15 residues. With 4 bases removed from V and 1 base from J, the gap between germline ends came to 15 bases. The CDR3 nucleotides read TGTGCCAGCAGCACCTCCGGGACCCTGTCCTACGAGCAGTACTTC. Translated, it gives CASSTSGTLSYEQYF.

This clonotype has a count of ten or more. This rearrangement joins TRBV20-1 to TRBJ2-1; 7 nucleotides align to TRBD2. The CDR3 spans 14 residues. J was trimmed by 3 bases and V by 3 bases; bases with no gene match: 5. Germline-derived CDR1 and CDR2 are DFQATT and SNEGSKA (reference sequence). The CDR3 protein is CSASRRENYNEQFF. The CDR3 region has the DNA TGCAGTGCTAGTAGGCGGGAGAACTACAATGAGCAGTTCTTC.

CDR3 sequence reads: CASSQGRLPKGEKLFF. For the CDR3, the DNA is TGTGCCAGCAGCCAAGGCCGGCTTCCTAAGGGTGAAAAACTGTTTTTT. This chain connects TRBV4-2 to TRBJ1-4; D gene ambiguous. The CDR3 length is 16 residues. Trimming left V 1 base short and J 7 bases short, with 16 bases between. Per the germline V gene, CDR1 is LGHNA and CDR2 is YNFKEQ.

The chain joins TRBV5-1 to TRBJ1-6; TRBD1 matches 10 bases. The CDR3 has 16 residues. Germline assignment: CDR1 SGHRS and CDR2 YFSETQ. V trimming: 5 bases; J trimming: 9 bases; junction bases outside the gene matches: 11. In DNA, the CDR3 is TGCGCCAGCAGTCCTCGAGCCGGGACAGGGGCTTCACCCCTCCACTTT. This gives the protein CASSPRAGTGASPLHF.

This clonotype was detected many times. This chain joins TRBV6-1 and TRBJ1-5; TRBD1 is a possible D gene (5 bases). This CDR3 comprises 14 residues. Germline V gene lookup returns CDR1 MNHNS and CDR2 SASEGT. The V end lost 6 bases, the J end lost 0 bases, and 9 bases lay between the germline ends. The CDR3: CASRRGDSNQPQHF. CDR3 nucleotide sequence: TGTGCCAGCAGGAGAGGGGATAGCAATCAGCCCCAGCATTTT.

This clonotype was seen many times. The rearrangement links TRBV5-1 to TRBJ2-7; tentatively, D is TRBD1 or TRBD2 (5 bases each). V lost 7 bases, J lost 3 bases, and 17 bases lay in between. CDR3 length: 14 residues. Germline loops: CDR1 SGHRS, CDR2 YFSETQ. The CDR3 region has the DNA TGCGCCAGCTCGTGGGGGAACGGCAACTACGAGCAGTACTTC. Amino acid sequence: CASSWGNGNYEQYF.

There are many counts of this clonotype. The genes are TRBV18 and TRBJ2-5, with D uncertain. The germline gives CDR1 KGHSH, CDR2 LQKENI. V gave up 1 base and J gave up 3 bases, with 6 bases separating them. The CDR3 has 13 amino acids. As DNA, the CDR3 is TGTGCCAGCTCACCACGCAGCGAAGAGACCCAGTACTTC. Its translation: CASSPRSEETQYF.

CDR3 nucleotide sequence: TGCGCCAGCAGCTTGGGGTCAGTTAATTCACCCCTCCACTTT. It encodes CASSLGSVNSPLHF. V is TRBV5-1 and J is TRBJ1-6, with D unresolved. Per germline, CDR1 SGHRS and CDR2 YFSETQ. The CDR3 length is 14 residues. V was trimmed by 0 bases and J by 6 bases, leaving 7 bases between them.

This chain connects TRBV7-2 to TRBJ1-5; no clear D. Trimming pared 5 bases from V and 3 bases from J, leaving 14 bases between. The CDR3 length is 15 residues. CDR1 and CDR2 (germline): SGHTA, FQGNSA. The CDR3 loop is CASSPPGDANQPQHF. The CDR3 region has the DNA TGTGCCAGCAGCCCCCCGGGAGACGCCAATCAGCCCCAGCATTTT.